Below, 7 T cell receptor beta chains from the same sample are listed, as sequenced in a study of blood T cell repertoires in COVID-19. Sequencing used immunoSEQ multiplex PCR; TCRdb keeps in-frame clones, though not all of them. The repertoire holds some 40,000 clones, with about nine tenths as singletons. Material for sequencing was peripheral blood. The receptor source for this set is a man aged 60 to 69 with acute or convalescent COVID-19.

In this sample, this clone turned up once. V is TRBV7-2 and J is TRBJ1-2; D unclear. The V and J ends lost 8 bases and 5 bases respectively, with 12 bases between them. CDR1 and CDR2 from the germline V gene are SGHTA and FQGNSA. The CDR3 is made up of 12 amino acids. This chain's CDR3 is CASLRTEYGYTF. The CDR3 DNA reads TGTGCCAGCTTACGGACTGAATATGGCTACACCTTC.

The chain couples TRBV4-1 to TRBJ2-7, with D perhaps TRBD2 (6 bases). V lost 5 bases, J lost 2 bases, and 16 bases lay in between. The CDR3 has 15 amino acids. The germline gives CDR1 MGHRA, CDR2 YSYEKL. The CDR3 nucleotides read TGCGCCAGCAGCGCACACGGGACTCCTGCCTACGAGCAGTACTTC. It translates to CASSAHGTPAYEQYF.

This chain uses TRBV5-6 with TRBJ2-2, with 7 positions matching TRBD1. The germline V gene encodes CDR1 SGHDT and CDR2 YYEEEE. J was trimmed by 2 bases and V by 5 bases; bases with no gene match: 3. This CDR3 is 14 amino acids long. The CDR3 here is CASRRQGNTGELFF. DNA for the CDR3: TGTGCCAGCAGACGACAGGGAAACACCGGGGAGCTGTTTTTT.

Notes on this clone: The junction departs from germline at one end; a sequencing error may be responsible. The chain joins TRBV25-1 to TRBJ2-7; D is unclear. Germline values: CDR1 MGHDK, CDR2 SYGVNS. This CDR3 region has 11 residues. The chain's CDR3 is CASSEYERQSF. DNA of the CDR3: TGTGCCAGCAGTGAATATGAGCGTCAGTCCTTC.

Concerning this clone itself: The junction departs from germline at one end; a sequencing error may be responsible. This chain links TRBV6-2 or TRBV6-3 with TRBJ1-1; the D is unclear. The germline V gene has CDR1 MNHEY and CDR2 SVGEGT. This CDR3 region has 14 residues. CDR3 nucleotide sequence: TGTGCCAGCAGTCACTCCGACTTGGGCACTGAAGCTTTCTTT. Translation: CASSHSDLGTEAFF.

The chain couples TRBV5-1 to TRBJ1-5, with D tentatively TRBD1 (5 bases). The V and J ends lost 5 bases and 3 bases respectively, with 12 bases between them. Germline V gives CDR1 SGHRS, CDR2 YFSETQ. There are 14 residues in the CDR3. The CDR3 spells CASRDPTDNQPQHF. CDR3 bases: TGCGCCAGCAGAGATCCGACAGACAATCAGCCCCAGCATTTT.

This chain connects TRBV4-1 to TRBJ2-4, with TRBD1 matching 7 bases. Germline CDR1 MGHRA, CDR2 YSYEKL. V was clipped by 1 base and J by 3 bases; unmatched bases: 15. The CDR3 runs to 19 residues. CDR3 sequence (DNA): TGCGCCAGCAGCCAAGCCGGGACAGTTGGTGGGGCCCTCAAAAACATTCAGTACTTC. Translation gives CASSQAGTVGGALKNIQYF.